The entry that follows covers one T cell receptor (beta chain) sequence. TCR beta sequencing covered blood CD8+ and CD4+ T cells. Healthy donors served as age- and sex-matched controls. The CD8+ and CD4+ T cells were negatively isolated, with the TEMRA cells enriched by FACS. The CDR3 extends over 13 amino acids. Trimming removed 5 bases at V and 9 bases at J, with 17 bases between. This specimen comes from a study of CD8 T cells in Susac syndrome. RNA in amounts of roughly 0.5 to 1 ug was reverse transcribed with random hexamers. Across 54 Vbeta and 13 Jbeta, immunoSEQ multiplex PCR amplified TCR beta CDR3. From the immunoSEQ multiplex PCR reads, TCRdb called clonotypes with MiXCR, one entry per CDR3 protein. Among roughly 130,000 distinct CDR3 sequences, 90% to 95% were seen once, and the ten largest hold more than 0.095%.

The chain recombines TRBV12-3 or TRBV12-4 with TRBJ2-7, with D possibly being TRBD2 (7 bases). Material for sequencing was CD4+ T cells from PBMCs. This TCR was sampled from a human donor in good health. The CDR3: CASSPAGASGQYF. CDR3 nucleotides: TGTGCCAGCAGTCCGGCGGGGGCTTCGGGGCAGTACTTC.